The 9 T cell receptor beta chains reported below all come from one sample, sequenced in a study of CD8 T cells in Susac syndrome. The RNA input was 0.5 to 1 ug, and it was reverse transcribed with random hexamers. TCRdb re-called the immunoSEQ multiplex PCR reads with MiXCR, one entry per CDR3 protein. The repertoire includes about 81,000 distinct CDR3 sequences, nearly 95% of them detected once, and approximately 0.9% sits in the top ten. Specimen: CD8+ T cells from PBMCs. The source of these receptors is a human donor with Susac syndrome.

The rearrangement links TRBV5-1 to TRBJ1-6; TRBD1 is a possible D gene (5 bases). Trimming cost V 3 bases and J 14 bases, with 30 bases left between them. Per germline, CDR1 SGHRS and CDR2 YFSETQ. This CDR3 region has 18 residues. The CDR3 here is CASSSTGTFGYIGSSLHF. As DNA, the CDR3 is TGCGCCAGCAGCTCGACCGGGACTTTTGGTTATATCGGTTCGTCCCTCCACTTT.

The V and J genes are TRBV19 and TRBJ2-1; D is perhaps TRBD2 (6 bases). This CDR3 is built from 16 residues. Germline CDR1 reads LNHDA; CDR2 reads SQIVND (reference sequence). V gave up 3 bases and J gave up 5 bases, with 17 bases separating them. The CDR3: CASSMTFPGGDNEQFF. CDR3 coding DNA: TGTGCCAGTAGTATGACGTTCCCCGGGGGTGACAATGAGCAGTTCTTC.

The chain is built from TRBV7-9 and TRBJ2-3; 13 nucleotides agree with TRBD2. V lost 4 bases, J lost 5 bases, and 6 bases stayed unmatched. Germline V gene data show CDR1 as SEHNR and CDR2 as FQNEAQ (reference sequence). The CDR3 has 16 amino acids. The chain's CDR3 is CASSSWGTSGEDTQYF. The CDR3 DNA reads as TGTGCCAGCAGCTCGTGGGGGACTAGCGGGGAAGATACGCAGTATTTT.

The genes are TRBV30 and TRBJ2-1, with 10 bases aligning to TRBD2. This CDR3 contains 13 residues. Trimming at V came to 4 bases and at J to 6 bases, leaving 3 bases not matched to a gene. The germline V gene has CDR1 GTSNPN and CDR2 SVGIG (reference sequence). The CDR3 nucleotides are TGTGCCTGGACTAGCGGGAGAGGCAATGAGCAGTTCTTC. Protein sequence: CAWTSGRGNEQFF. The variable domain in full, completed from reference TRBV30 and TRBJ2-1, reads SQTIHQWPATLVQPVGSPLSLECTVEGTSNPNLYWYRQAAGRGLQLLFYSVGIGQISSEVPQNLSASRPQDRQFILSSKKLLLSDSGFYLCAWTSGRGNEQFFGPGTRLTVL.

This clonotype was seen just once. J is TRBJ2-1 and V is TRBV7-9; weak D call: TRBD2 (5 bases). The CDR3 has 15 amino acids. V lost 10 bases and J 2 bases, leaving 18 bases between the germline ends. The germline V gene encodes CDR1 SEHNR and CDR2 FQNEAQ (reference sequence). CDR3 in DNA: TGTGCCACCCCCCGCCTAGCAGAAACCTACAATGAGCAGTTCTTC. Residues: CATPRLAETYNEQFF.

In nucleotides, the CDR3 is TGTGCCAGCAGTTTATGGGGACTAGCGGGATCCGAGCAGTACTTC. Translating gives CASSLWGLAGSEQYF. J is TRBJ2-7 and V is TRBV28; 13 bases agree with TRBD2. The trim removed 0 bases at V and 6 bases at J, leaving 2 bases unmatched. The CDR3 loop spans 15 amino acids. Germline CDR1 and CDR2: MDHEN and SYDVKM. Looking up the rest from reference TRBV28 and TRBJ2-7 gives the full variable domain: DVKVTQSSRYLVKRTGEKVFLECVQDMDHENMFWYRQDPGLGLRLIYFSYDVKMKEKGDIPEGYSVSREKKERFSLILESASTNQTSMYLCASSLWGLAGSEQYFGPGTRLTVT.

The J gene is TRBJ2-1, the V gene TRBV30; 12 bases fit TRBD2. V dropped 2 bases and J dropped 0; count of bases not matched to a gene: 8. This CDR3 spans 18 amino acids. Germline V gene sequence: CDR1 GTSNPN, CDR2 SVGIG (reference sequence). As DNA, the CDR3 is TGTGCCTGGAGTAGTCTAGCGGGAGGGCAAGACTCCTACAATGAGCAGTTCTTC. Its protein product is CAWSSLAGGQDSYNEQFF.

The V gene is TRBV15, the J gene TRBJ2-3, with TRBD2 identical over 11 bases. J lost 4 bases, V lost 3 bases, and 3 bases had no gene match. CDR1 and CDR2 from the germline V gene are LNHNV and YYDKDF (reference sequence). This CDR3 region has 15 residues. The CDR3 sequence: CATSRTSGKADTQYF. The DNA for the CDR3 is TGTGCCACCAGCAGGACTAGCGGGAAAGCAGATACGCAGTATTTT.

The CDR3 sequence is CATSRTRGYRGDEQFF. CDR3 coding DNA: TGTGCCACCAGCAGAACCCGGGGTTATAGGGGTGATGAGCAGTTCTTC. This rearrangement joins TRBV15 to TRBJ2-1; D may be TRBD1 or TRBD2 (5 bases each). Trimming cost V 2 bases and J 8 bases, with 19 bases left between them. The germline V gene encodes CDR1 LNHNV and CDR2 YYDKDF (reference sequence). The CDR3 loop spans 16 amino acids.